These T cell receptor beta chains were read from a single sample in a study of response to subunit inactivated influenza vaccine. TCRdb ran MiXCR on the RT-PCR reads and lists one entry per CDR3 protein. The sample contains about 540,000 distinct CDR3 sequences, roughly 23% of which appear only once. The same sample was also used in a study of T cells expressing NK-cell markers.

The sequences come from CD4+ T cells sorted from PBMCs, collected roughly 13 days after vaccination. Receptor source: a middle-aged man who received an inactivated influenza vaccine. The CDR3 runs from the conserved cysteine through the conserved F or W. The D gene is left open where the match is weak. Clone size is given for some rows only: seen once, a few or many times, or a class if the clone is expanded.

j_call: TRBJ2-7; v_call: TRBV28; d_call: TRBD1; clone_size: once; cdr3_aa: CASSLFWRDRGRREQYF; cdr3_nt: TGTGCCAGCAGTTTATTCTGGAGGGACAGGGGGCGTCGAGAGCAGTACTTC
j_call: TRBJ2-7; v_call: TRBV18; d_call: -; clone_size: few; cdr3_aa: CASATGYEQYF; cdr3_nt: TGTGCCAGCGCCACGGGCTACGAGCAGTACTTC
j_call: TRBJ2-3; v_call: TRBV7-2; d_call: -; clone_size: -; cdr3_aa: CASSLEGAVSTDTQYF; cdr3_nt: TGTGCCAGCAGCTTAGAAGGGGCAGTAAGTACAGATACGCAGTATTTT
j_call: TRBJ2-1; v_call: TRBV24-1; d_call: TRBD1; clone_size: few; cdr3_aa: CATSSPPGQGSDNEQFF; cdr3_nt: TGTGCCACCAGCTCCCCCCCGGGACAGGGATCGGACAATGAGCAGTTCTTC
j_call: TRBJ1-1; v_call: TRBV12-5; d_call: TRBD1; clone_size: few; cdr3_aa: CASGLGQGAFF; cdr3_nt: TGTGCTAGTGGTTTAGGACAGGGAGCTTTCTTT
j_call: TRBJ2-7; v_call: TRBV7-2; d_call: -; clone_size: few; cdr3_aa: CASLGGTSYEQYF; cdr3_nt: TGTGCCAGCCTTGGCGGGACCTCCTACGAGCAGTACTTC
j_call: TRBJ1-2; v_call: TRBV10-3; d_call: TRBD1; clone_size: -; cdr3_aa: CAIRELTGVGGYTF; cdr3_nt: TGTGCCATCAGGGAGTTGACAGGGGTCGGTGGCTACACCTTC
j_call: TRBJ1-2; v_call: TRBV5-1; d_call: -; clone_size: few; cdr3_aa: CASSLEAGEGGYTF; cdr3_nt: TGCGCCAGCAGCTTGGAAGCGGGGGAGGGTGGCTACACCTTC
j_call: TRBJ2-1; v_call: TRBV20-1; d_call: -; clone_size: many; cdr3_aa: CSARSVPYNEQFF; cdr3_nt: TGCAGTGCTAGGTCTGTTCCCTACAATGAGCAGTTCTTC
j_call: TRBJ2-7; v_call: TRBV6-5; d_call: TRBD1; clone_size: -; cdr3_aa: CASSYLRTGYGEQYF; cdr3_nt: TGTGCCAGCAGTTACTTGAGGACAGGATATGGGGAGCAGTACTTC
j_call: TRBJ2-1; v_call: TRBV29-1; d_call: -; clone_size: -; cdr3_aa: CSAEQIWTEYNEQFF; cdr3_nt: TGCAGCGCGGAGCAGATATGGACGGAATACAATGAGCAGTTCTTC
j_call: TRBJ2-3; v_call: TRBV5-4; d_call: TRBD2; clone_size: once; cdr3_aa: CASSLGGLAESTDTQYF; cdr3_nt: TGTGCCAGCAGCTTGGGGGGACTAGCGGAAAGCACAGATACGCAGTATTTT
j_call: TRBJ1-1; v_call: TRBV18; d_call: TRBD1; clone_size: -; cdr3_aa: CASSPSTGWAFF; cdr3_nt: TGTGCCAGCTCACCATCGACAGGGTGGGCTTTCTTT
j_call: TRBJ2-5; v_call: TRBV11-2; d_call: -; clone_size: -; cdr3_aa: CASSSAHSRETQYF; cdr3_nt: TGTGCCAGCAGCTCCGCCCACTCCCGAGAGACCCAGTACTTC
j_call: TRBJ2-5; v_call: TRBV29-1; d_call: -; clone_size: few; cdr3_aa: CSVVQGKETQYF; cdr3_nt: TGCAGCGTTGTACAAGGAAAAGAGACCCAGTACTTC
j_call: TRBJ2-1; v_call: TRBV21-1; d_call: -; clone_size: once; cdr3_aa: CASSKDPSPDHEQFF; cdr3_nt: TGTGCCAGCAGCAAAGACCCAAGCCCCGATCATGAGCAGTTCTTC
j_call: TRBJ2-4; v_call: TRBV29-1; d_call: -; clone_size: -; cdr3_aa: CSARGAAKNIQYF; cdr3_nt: TGCAGCGCCAGGGGGGCGGCCAAAAACATTCAGTACTTC
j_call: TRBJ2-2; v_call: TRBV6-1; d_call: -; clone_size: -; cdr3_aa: CASTTGRNTGELFF; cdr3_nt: TGTGCCAGCACCACAGGGCGGAACACCGGGGAGCTGTTTTTT
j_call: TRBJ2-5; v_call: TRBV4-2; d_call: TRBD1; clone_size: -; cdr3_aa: CASSPEQGEETQYF; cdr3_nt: TGTGCCAGCAGCCCGGAACAGGGGGAGGAGACCCAGTACTTC
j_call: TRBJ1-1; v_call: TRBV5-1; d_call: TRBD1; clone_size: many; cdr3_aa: CASSGQGIVTEAFF; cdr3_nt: TGCGCCAGCAGCGGACAGGGGATCGTCACTGAAGCTTTCTTT
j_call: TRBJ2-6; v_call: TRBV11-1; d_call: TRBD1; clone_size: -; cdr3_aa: CASSRPSGGESGANVLTF; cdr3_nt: TGTGCCAGCAGCCGACCATCAGGGGGAGAGTCTGGGGCCAACGTCCTGACTTTC
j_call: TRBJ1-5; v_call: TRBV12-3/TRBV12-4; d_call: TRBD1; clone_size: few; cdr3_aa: CASSGQGNGPQHF; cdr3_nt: TGTGCCAGCAGTGGACAGGGGAACGGGCCCCAGCATTTT
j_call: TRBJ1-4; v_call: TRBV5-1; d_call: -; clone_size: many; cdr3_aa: CASSPRGLGEKLFF; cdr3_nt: TGCGCCAGCAGCCCCCGAGGACTCGGCGAAAAACTGTTTTTT
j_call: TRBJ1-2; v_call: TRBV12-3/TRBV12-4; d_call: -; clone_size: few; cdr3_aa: CASTLDLGTYGYTF; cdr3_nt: TGTGCCAGCACCCTGGATCTGGGGACCTATGGCTACACCTTC
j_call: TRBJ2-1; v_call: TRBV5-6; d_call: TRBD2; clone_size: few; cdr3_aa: CASSSPIAGQQFF; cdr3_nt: TGTGCCAGCAGCTCTCCCATAGCGGGGCAGCAGTTCTTC
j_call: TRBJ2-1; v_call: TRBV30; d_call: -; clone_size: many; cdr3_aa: CAWSPGHTNEQFF; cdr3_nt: TGTGCCTGGAGTCCCGGACACACCAATGAGCAGTTCTTC
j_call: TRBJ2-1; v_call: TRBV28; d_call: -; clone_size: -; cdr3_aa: CASSLLDRLGNEQFF; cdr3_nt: TGTGCCAGCAGTTTATTAGACAGGCTGGGGAATGAGCAGTTCTTC
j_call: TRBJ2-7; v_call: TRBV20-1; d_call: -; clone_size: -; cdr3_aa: CSARDSGRQNYEQYF; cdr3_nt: TGCAGTGCTAGAGATTCGGGACGGCAGAACTACGAGCAGTACTTC
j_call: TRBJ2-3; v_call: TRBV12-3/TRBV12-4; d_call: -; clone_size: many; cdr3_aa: CASSSEVGTDTQYF; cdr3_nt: TGTGCCAGCAGTTCGGAGGTTGGCACAGATACGCAGTATTTT
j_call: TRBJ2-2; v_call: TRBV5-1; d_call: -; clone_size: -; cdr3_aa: CASSLSRGGTGELFF; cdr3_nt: TGCGCCAGCAGCTTGAGCAGGGGTGGCACCGGGGAGCTGTTTTTT
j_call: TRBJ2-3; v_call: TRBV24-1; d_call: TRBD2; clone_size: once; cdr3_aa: CATSDTGLAVDTQYF; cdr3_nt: TGTGCCACCAGTGATACGGGACTAGCGGTAGATACGCAGTATTTT
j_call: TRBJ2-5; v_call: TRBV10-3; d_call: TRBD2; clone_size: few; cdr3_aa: CAISATSGIQETQYF; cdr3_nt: TGTGCCATCAGTGCGACTAGCGGCATACAAGAGACCCAGTACTTC
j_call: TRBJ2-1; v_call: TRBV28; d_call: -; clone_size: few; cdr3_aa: CATKTGFGDEQFF; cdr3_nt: TGTGCCACCAAAACAGGGTTCGGCGATGAGCAGTTCTTC
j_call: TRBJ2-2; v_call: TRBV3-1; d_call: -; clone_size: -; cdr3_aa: CASSQRNLNTGELFF; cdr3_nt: TGTGCCAGCAGCCAGCGCAACCTTAACACCGGGGAGCTGTTTTTT
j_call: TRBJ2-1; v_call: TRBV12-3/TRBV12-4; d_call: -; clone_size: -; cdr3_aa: CASSLLGGGSYNEQFF; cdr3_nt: TGTGCCAGCAGTCTTCTGGGGGGAGGCTCCTACAATGAGCAGTTCTTC
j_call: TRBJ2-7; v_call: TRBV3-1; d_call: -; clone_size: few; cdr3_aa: CASSQDQVLAYEQYF; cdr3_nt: TGTGCCAGCAGCCAAGATCAGGTTTTGGCCTACGAGCAGTACTTC
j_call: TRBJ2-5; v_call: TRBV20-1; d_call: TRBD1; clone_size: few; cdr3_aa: CSAGGQGEGETQYF; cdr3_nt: TGCAGTGCTGGAGGACAGGGGGAGGGAGAGACCCAGTACTTC
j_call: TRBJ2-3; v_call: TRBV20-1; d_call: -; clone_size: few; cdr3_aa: CSATKDTQYF; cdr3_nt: TGCAGTGCTACTAAAGATACGCAGTATTTT
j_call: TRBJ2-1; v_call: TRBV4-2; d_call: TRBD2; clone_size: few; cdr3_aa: CASSQEFSSGGPYNEQFF; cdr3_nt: TGTGCCAGCAGCCAAGAGTTCTCTTCGGGGGGGCCCTACAATGAGCAGTTCTTC
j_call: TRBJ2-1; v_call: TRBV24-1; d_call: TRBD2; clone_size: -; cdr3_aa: CATSSPKAGGLNEQFF; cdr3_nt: TGTGCCACCAGTTCCCCTAAAGCGGGGGGGCTCAATGAGCAGTTCTTC
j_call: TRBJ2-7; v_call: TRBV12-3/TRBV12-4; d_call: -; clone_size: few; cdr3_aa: CASSARDRSYEQYF; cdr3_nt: TGTGCCAGCAGTGCCCGCGACAGGTCCTACGAGCAGTACTTC